The text below deals with one T cell receptor (beta chain). V trimming: 1 base; J trimming: 3 bases; junction bases outside the gene matches: 3. The CDR3 extends over 15 amino acids. Germline V CDR1 and CDR2: SGHNT, YENEEA. Original analysis: Nucleated cell counts were estimated from reference gene primer amplification. The table came from immunoSEQ multiplex PCR; TCRdb's copy has only in-frame clones and leaves some out. The V and J calls and clone size come from that table; D and trimming were worked out from the DNA. The top ten clones hold approximately 2.4% of a sample with 200,000 to 250,000 clones, about nine tenths of them seen once. This specimen comes from a study of blood T cell repertoires in COVID-19. The overall study: Sites in the United States, Italy and Spain provided acute and convalescent COVID-19 samples. T cells, B-cell-depleted T cells, or PBMCs provided the cDNA or gDNA that served as material.

This sequence originates from a man aged 30 to 39 with COVID-19, enrolled during active disease. V gene TRBV11-3 combines with J gene TRBJ2-1; 7 bases line up with TRBD2. The specimen was peripheral blood. CDR3: CASSLGGGDYNEQFF. As DNA, the CDR3 is TGTGCCAGCAGCTTAGGGGGGGGAGACTACAATGAGCAGTTCTTC.